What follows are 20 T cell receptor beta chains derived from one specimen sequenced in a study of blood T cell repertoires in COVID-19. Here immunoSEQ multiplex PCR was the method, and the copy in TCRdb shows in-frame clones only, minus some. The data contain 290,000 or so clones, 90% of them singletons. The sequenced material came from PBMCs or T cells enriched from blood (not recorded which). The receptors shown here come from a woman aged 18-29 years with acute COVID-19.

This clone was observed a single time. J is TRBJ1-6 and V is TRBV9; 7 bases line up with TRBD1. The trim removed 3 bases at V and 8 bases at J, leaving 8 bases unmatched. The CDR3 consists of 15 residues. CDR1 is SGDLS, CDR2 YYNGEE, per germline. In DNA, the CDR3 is TGTGCCAGCAGCGCTGAACAGGGGCGCCATTCACCCCTCCACTTT. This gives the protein CASSAEQGRHSPLHF.

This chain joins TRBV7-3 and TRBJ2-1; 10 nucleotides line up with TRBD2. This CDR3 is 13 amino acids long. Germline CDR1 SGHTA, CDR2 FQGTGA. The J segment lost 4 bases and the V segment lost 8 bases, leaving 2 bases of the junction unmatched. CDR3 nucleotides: TGTGCCAGCGGGACTAGCGCTTACAATGAGCAGTTCTTC. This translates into CASGTSAYNEQFF.

In nucleotides, the CDR3 is TGTGCCACCAGTGATTTGGAACAGGGGGACACCGGGGAGCTGTTTTTT. Translation gives CATSDLEQGDTGELFF. The chain combines TRBV24-1 with TRBJ2-2; TRBD1 matches 8 bases. Per the germline V gene, CDR1 is KGHDR and CDR2 is SFDVKD. The CDR3 sequence is 16 residues long. The V segment lost 0 bases and the J segment 3 bases; nucleotides outside the gene matches: 2.

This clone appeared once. The CDR3 nucleotides are TGTGCCAGCAGTTACGACAGGGGGCGCGACCAGCCCCAGCATTTT. Residues: CASSYDRGRDQPQHF. This chain links TRBV6-6 with TRBJ1-5; 10 nucleotides align to TRBD1. Losses at the gene ends were 2 bases for V and 7 bases for J; bases not matched to a gene: 5. Germline loops: CDR1 MNHNY, CDR2 SVGAGI (reference sequence). The CDR3 is made up of 15 amino acids.

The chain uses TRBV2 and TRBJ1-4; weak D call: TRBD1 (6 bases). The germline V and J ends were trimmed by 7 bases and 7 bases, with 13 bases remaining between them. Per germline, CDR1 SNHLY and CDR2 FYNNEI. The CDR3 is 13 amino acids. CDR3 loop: CASNQGHSEKLFF. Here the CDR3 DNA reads TGTGCCAGCAATCAGGGGCATAGTGAAAAACTGTTTTTT.

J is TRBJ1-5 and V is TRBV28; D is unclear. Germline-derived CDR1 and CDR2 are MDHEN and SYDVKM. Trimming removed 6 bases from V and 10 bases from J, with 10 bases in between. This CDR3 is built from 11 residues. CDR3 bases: TGTGCCAGCAGCCTTGAGGGACCCCAGCATTTT. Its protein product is CASSLEGPQHF.

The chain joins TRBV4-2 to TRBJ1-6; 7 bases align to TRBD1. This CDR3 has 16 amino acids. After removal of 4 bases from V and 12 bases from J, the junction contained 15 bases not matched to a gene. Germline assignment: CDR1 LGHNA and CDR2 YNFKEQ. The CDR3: CASSPLKGAEEKPLHF. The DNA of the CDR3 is TGTGCCAGCAGCCCTCTAAAGGGGGCAGAGGAAAAACCCCTCCACTTT.

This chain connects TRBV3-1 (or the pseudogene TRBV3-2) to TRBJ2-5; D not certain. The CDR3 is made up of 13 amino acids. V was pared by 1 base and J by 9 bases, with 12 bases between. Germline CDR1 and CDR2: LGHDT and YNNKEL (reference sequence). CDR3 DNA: TGTGCCAGCAGCCAAGGGCGGTCAGAACCCCAGTACTTC. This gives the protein CASSQGRSEPQYF.

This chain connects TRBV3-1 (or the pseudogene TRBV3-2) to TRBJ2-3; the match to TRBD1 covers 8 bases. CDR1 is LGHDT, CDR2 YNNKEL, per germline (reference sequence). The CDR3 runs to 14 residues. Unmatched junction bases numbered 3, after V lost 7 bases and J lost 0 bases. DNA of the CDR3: TGTGCCAGCAAGGGACAGGTCAGCACAGATACGCAGTATTTT. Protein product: CASKGQVSTDTQYF.

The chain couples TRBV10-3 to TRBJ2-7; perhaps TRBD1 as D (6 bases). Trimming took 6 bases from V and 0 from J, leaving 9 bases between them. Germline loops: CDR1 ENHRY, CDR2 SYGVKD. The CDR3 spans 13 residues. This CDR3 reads CAIRDRSSYEQYF. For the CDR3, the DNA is TGTGCCATCAGAGACAGGAGCTCCTACGAGCAGTACTTC.

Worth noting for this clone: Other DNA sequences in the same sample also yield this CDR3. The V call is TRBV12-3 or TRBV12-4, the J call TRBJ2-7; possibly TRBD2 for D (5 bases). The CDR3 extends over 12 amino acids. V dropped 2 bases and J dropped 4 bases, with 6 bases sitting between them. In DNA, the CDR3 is TGTGCCAGCAGTTTAAGCGGATACGAGCAGTACTTC. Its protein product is CASSLSGYEQYF.

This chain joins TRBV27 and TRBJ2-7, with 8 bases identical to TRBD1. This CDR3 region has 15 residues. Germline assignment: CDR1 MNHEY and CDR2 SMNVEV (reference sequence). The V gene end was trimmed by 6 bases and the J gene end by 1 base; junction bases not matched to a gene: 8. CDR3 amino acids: CASRPDRGRSYEQYF. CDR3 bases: TGTGCCAGCAGACCAGACAGGGGACGGTCCTACGAGCAGTACTTC.

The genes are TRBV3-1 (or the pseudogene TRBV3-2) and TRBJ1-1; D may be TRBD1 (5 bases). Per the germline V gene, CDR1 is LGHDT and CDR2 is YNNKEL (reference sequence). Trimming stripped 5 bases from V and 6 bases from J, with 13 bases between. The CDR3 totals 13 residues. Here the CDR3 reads CASSYQGLPEAFF. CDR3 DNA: TGTGCCAGCAGCTATCAGGGTTTGCCTGAAGCTTTCTTT.

The CDR3 loop is CASSLQGQRDEKLFF. CDR3 nucleotide sequence: TGTGCCAGTAGCCTGCAGGGACAGAGGGATGAAAAACTGTTTTTT. The chain has TRBV19 and TRBJ1-4; TRBD1 matches 7 bases. The CDR3 is 15 amino acids. V lost 6 bases, J lost 6 bases, and 10 bases stayed unmatched. The V gene's germline CDR1 is LNHDA and CDR2 SQIVND (reference sequence).

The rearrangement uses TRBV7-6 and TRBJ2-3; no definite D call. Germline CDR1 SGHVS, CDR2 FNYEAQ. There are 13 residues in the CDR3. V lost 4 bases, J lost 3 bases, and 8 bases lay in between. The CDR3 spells CASSSEWTDTQYF. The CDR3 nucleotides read TGTGCCAGCAGCTCGGAGTGGACAGATACGCAGTATTTT.

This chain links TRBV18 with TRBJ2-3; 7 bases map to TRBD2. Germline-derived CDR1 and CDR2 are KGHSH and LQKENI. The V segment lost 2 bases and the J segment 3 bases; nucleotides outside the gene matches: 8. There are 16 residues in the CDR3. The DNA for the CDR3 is TGTGCCAGCTCACCAGGGGGGGAGAGGAAAACAGATACGCAGTATTTT. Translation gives CASSPGGERKTDTQYF.

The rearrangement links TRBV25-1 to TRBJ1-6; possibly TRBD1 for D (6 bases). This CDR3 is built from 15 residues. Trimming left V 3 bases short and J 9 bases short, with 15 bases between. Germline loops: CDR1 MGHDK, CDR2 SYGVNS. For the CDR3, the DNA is TGTGCCAGCAGTGATGGGGGGGCGCGGAGTTCACCCCTCCACTTT. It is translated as CASSDGGARSSPLHF.

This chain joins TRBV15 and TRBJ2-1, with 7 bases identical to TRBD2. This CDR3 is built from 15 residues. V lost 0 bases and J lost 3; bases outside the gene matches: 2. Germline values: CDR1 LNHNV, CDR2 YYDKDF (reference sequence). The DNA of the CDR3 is TGTGCCACCAGCAGAGACCTAGCGGTCTACAATGAGCAGTTCTTC. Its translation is CATSRDLAVYNEQFF.

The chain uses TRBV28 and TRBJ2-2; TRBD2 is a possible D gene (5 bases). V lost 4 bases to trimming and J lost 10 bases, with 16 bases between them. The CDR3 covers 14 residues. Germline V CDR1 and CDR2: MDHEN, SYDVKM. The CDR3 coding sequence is TGTGCCAGCAGTTCCGCAGGACTGGTCGAGGAGCTGTTTTTT. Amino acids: CASSSAGLVEELFF.

Written as DNA, the CDR3 is TGTGCCAGCAGTATGACTAGCGGGAGTTCGTACGAGCAGTACTTC. This codes for CASSMTSGSSYEQYF. V usage is TRBV28 and J usage is TRBJ2-7; 12 nucleotides align to TRBD2. From germline, CDR1 is MDHEN and CDR2 SYDVKM. With 5 bases clipped from V and 4 bases from J, the junction kept 6 bases outside the gene matches. CDR3 length: 15 amino acids. The whole variable domain, filled in from reference TRBV28 and TRBJ2-7, reads DVKVTQSSRYLVKRTGEKVFLECVQDMDHENMFWYRQDPGLGLRLIYFSYDVKMKEKGDIPEGYSVSREKKERFSLILESASTNQTSMYLCASSMTSGSSYEQYFGPGTRLTVT.